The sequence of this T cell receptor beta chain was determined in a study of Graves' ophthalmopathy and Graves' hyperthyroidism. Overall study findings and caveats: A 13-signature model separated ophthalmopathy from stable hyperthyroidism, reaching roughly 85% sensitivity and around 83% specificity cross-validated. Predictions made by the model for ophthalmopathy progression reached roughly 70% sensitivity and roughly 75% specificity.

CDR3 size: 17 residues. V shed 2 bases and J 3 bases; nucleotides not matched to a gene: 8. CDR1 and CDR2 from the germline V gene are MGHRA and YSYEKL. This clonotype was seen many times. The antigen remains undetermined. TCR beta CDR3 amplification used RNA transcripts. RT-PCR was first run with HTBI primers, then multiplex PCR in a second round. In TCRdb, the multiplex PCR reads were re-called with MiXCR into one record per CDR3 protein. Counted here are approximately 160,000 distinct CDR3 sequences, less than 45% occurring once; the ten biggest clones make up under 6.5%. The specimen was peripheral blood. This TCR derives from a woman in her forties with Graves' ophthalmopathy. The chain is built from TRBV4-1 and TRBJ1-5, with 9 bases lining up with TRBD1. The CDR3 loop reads CASSQPIGQGLNQPQHF. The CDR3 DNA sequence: TGCGCCAGCAGCCAACCTATTGGACAGGGGCTCAATCAGCCCCAGCATTTT.